This T cell receptor beta chain was captured by sequencing in a study of spatial heterogeneity in lung cancer. Study-wide context: Consistent detection of more beta-chain than alpha-chain sequences was observed.

Study results and caveats: Tumor mutation counts were tracked by expanded intratumoral alpha and beta TCR counts.

Every TCR cDNA molecule bore its own unique molecular identifier. MiXCR, applied by TCRdb to the 5' RACE reads, yields one record per CDR3 protein. The sample lists just over 9,500 distinct CDR3 sequences, 8% to 9.5% occurring once. Time point here: sample taken at primary tumor resection. The donors were 55 to 80 patients with non-small cell lung cancer that was early-stage and untreated. The table lists this clonotype with many counts. The antigen is not known. V gave up 5 bases and J gave up 0 bases; unmatched junction bases: 4. Germline V gives CDR1 SGHTA, CDR2 FQGNSA. The CDR3 runs to 15 residues. The chain combines TRBV7-2 with TRBJ2-7; 10 bases match TRBD1. The TCR was taken from a female donor with early-stage non-small cell lung cancer. This material consisted of lung tumor tissue, taken at surgery. DNA of the CDR3: TGTGCCAGCAGCCAGGACAGGGGGGGCTCCTACGAGCAGTACTTC. This codes for CASSQDRGGSYEQYF.